This paragraph covers one T cell receptor (beta chain) sequence. Sequencing was performed with immunoSEQ multiplex PCR; in TCRdb, only in-frame clones are kept and a portion is missing. The data show a few million clones, approximately 90% seen once. Germline V CDR1 and CDR2: GTSNPN, SVGIG (reference sequence). The length of the CDR3 is 13 residues. Between the trimmed V and J ends, which lost 4 bases and 9 bases, there was a span of 16 bases. This entry belongs to a study of shared clonotypes between healthy human individuals. The receptor was derived from a man younger than 35 in good health. Some clones in this sample may be carry-over from other donors' samples. What was sequenced was naive CD4+ T cells from PBMCs. Subset: CD45RA+ positively selected. The chain couples TRBV30 to TRBJ1-3; the D gene is possibly TRBD1 (6 bases). The CDR3 sequence is CAWTSGTLGTIYF. CDR3 coding DNA: TGTGCCTGGACCTCCGGGACACTGGGCACCATATATTTT.